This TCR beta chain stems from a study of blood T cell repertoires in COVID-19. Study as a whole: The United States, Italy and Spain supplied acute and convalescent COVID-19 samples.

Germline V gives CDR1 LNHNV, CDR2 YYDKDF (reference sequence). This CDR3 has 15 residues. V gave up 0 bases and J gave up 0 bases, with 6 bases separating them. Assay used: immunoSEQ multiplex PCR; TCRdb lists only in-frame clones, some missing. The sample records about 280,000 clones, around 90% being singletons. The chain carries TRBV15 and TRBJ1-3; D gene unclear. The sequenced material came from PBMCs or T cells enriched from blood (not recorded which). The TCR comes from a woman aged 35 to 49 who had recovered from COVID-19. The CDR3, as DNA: TGTGCCACCAGCAGAGATTTCAACTCTGGAAACACCATATATTTT. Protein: CATSRDFNSGNTIYF.